These T cell receptor beta chains were read from a single sample in a study of cytomegalovirus exposure and HLA in healthy donors. Assay used: immunoSEQ multiplex PCR; TCRdb lists only in-frame clones, some missing. The sample lists about 140,000 clones; approximately 76% were seen once. Material for sequencing was PBMCs. The receptor source for this set is a man between 40 and 49 years old in good health and CMV-seronegative. CDR3s include the opening cysteine and the closing phenylalanine or tryptophan. The D gene is left open where the match is weak. The size field is filled for only some rows; it gives once, few, many or a size class.

j_gene: TRBJ2-2
v_gene: TRBV28
d_gene: -
abundance: few
CDR3aa: CASSLFYRANTGELFF
CDR3nt: TGTGCCAGCAGTTTATTTTACAGGGCGAACACCGGGGAGCTGTTTTTT

j_gene: TRBJ2-5
v_gene: TRBV4-2
d_gene: TRBD2
abundance: -
CDR3aa: CASSQEHSGGKETQYF
CDR3nt: TGTGCCAGCAGCCAAGAACATAGCGGGGGGAAGGAGACCCAGTACTTC

j_gene: TRBJ2-2
v_gene: TRBV6-5
d_gene: TRBD1
abundance: -
CDR3aa: CASSSPTGAGELFF
CDR3nt: TGTGCCAGCAGTTCGCCGACAGGGGCCGGGGAGCTGTTTTTT

j_gene: TRBJ2-7
v_gene: TRBV6-5
d_gene: -
abundance: -
CDR3aa: CASSYWAGSDYEQYF
CDR3nt: TGTGCCAGCAGTTACTGGGCGGGTTCAGACTACGAGCAGTACTTC

j_gene: TRBJ2-5
v_gene: TRBV10-2
d_gene: -
abundance: -
CDR3aa: CASSESPPREETQYF
CDR3nt: TGCGCCAGCAGTGAGTCGCCACCACGGGAGGAGACCCAGTACTTC

j_gene: TRBJ2-5
v_gene: TRBV29-1
d_gene: -
abundance: -
CDR3aa: CSVPKAGRETQYF
CDR3nt: TGCAGCGTACCAAAGGCGGGGCGCGAGACCCAGTACTTC

j_gene: TRBJ2-7
v_gene: TRBV28
d_gene: TRBD1
abundance: -
CDR3aa: CASEDRVSYEQYF
CDR3nt: TGTGCCAGCGAGGACAGGGTCTCCTACGAGCAGTACTTC

j_gene: TRBJ2-4
v_gene: TRBV18
d_gene: -
abundance: -
CDR3aa: CASSLPFAGAKNIQYF
CDR3nt: TGTGCCAGCTCACTTCCCTTCGCGGGGGCCAAAAACATTCAGTACTTC

j_gene: TRBJ1-1
v_gene: TRBV27
d_gene: TRBD1
abundance: -
CDR3aa: CASSPDRGFGEAFF
CDR3nt: TGTGCCAGCAGTCCTGACAGGGGTTTCGGTGAAGCTTTCTTT

j_gene: TRBJ2-7
v_gene: TRBV6-1
d_gene: TRBD1
abundance: -
CDR3aa: CASSGNFGQGSPYEQYF
CDR3nt: TGTGCCAGCAGTGGAAACTTCGGACAGGGCAGCCCCTACGAGCAGTACTTC

j_gene: TRBJ2-3
v_gene: TRBV27
d_gene: -
abundance: -
CDR3aa: CASSLIGTDTQYF
CDR3nt: TGTGCCAGCAGTTTGATAGGCACAGATACGCAGTATTTT

j_gene: TRBJ1-2
v_gene: TRBV28
d_gene: -
abundance: -
CDR3aa: CASSSLGGQNYGYTF
CDR3nt: TGTGCCAGCAGTTCCCTGGGGGGGCAGAACTATGGCTACACCTTC

j_gene: TRBJ1-2
v_gene: TRBV6-1
d_gene: TRBD1
abundance: -
CDR3aa: CASSYGDSYYGYTF
CDR3nt: TGTGCCAGCAGTTATGGGGACAGTTACTATGGCTACACCTTC

j_gene: TRBJ1-1
v_gene: TRBV29-1
d_gene: TRBD1
abundance: -
CDR3aa: CSVGGTGNAGSAFF
CDR3nt: TGCAGCGTGGGGGGGACAGGGAACGCCGGCTCAGCTTTCTTT

j_gene: TRBJ2-7
v_gene: TRBV6-5
d_gene: -
abundance: -
CDR3aa: CASSYKRGYEQYF
CDR3nt: TGTGCCAGCAGTTACAAAAGGGGCTACGAGCAGTACTTC

j_gene: TRBJ2-5
v_gene: TRBV7-2
d_gene: TRBD2
abundance: -
CDR3aa: CASSVGSGGAETQYF
CDR3nt: TGTGCCAGCAGCGTAGGGAGCGGGGGGGCAGAGACCCAGTACTTC

j_gene: TRBJ2-3
v_gene: TRBV5-4
d_gene: TRBD1
abundance: -
CDR3aa: CASSSKKTGSTDTQYF
CDR3nt: TGTGCCAGCAGCTCAAAAAAGACAGGGTCCACAGATACGCAGTATTTT